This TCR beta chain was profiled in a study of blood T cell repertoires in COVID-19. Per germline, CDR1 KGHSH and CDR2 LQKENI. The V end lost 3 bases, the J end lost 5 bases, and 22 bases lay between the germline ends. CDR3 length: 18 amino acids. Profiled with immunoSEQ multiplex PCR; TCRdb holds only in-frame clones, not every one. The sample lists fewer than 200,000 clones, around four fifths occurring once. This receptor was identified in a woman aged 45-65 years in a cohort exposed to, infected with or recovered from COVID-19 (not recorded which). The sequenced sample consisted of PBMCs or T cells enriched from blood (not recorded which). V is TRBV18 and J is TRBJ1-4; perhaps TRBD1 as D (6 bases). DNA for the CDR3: TGTGCCAGCTCACCCGTAACCTTAACAGGGTTCTTCAATGAAAAACTGTTTTTT. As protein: CASSPVTLTGFFNEKLFF.